Each of the 8 T cell receptor beta chains below was sequenced from the same sample in a study of identical twins. In TCRdb, the 5' RACE reads were re-called with MiXCR into one record per CDR3 protein. This sample has approximately 220,000 distinct CDR3 sequences; around 10% occur once, and the top ten carry about 5%. The specimen was memory (CD45RO+) T cells sorted from blood. Source of these receptors: a woman aged 18-29 years in good health.

This clonotype was detected many times. This chain joins TRBV12-3 or TRBV12-4 and TRBJ2-1; a possible D gene is TRBD2 (5 bases). CDR3 length equals 15 residues. With 1 base removed from V and 4 bases from J, the gap between germline ends came to 11 bases. DNA for the CDR3: TGTGCCAGCAGTTTAGGTTTCCGGGATTACAATGAGCAGTTCTTC. Encoded protein: CASSLGFRDYNEQFF.

The V gene is TRBV24-1, the J gene TRBJ2-2; D possibly corresponds to TRBD1 (5 bases). CDR1 is KGHDR and CDR2 is SFDVKD in the germline V gene. Trimming stripped 4 bases from V and 6 bases from J, with 14 bases between. The CDR3 has 15 amino acids. Here the CDR3 DNA reads TGTGCCACCAGTGACCAAAGTAAGGGGTCCGGGGAGCTGTTTTTT. Translated, it gives CATSDQSKGSGELFF.

The chain uses TRBV5-1 and TRBJ1-5, with TRBD1 as a possible D gene (5 bases). The ends were cut back, 5 bases at V and 3 bases at J, with 9 bases in the middle. The germline V gene has CDR1 SGHRS and CDR2 YFSETQ. The CDR3 length is 13 residues. CDR3 in amino acids: CASRGDPNQPQHF. Here the CDR3 DNA reads TGCGCCAGCAGGGGGGATCCCAATCAGCCCCAGCATTTT. Filled out from reference TRBV5-1 and TRBJ1-5, the complete variable domain reads KAGVTQTPRYLIKTRGQQVTLSCSPISGHRSVSWYQQTPGQGLQFLFEYFSETQRNKGNFPGRFSGRQFSNSRSEMNVSTLELGDSALYLCASRGDPNQPQHFGDGTRLSIL.

Only a few counts were recorded for this clonotype. V usage is TRBV6-5 and J usage is TRBJ2-7; 14 nucleotides match TRBD2. The length of the CDR3 is 15 residues. V was clipped by 2 bases and J by 9 bases; unmatched bases: 6. The germline CDR1 and CDR2 sequences are MNHEY and SVGAGI. CDR3 residues: CASSYGTSGRSGQYF. In DNA, the CDR3 is TGTGCCAGCAGTTACGGGACTAGCGGGAGATCAGGGCAGTACTTC.

The V and J genes are TRBV4-1 and TRBJ1-4; TRBD1 might be the D (6 bases). Between the trimmed V and J ends, which lost 5 bases and 4 bases, there was a span of 14 bases. This CDR3 is 15 amino acids long. CDR1 is MGHRA and CDR2 is YSYEKL in the germline V gene. The CDR3 sequence: CASSAGATFNEKLFF. CDR3 nucleotide sequence: TGCGCCAGCAGCGCGGGGGCCACATTTAATGAAAAACTGTTTTTT.

This clonotype has only a few counts. J is TRBJ1-1 and V is TRBV29-1; tentative D call: TRBD1 (5 bases). V dropped 4 bases and J dropped 8 bases, with 14 bases sitting between them. The germline V gene encodes CDR1 SQVTM and CDR2 ANQGSEA. The CDR3 is made up of 12 amino acids. The CDR3 DNA reads TGCAGCGTTGCAAAGACAGCAAACGAAGCTTTCTTT. Residues: CSVAKTANEAFF.

Regarding this clonotype: A read error may explain this, as a much larger clone is one base away. The rearrangement uses TRBV6-4 and TRBJ2-3; 7 nucleotides line up with TRBD2. Germline-derived CDR1 and CDR2 are MRHNA and SNTAGT. CDR3 length: 15 amino acids. CDR3 loop: CTSSESSGSTDTQYF. The DNA for the CDR3 is TGTACCAGCAGTGAGTCTAGCGGAAGTACAGATACGCAGTATTTT.

This clonotype occurred a few times. V usage is TRBV12-3 or TRBV12-4 and J usage is TRBJ2-7; 11 bases fit TRBD2. The CDR3 is 15 amino acids. Losses at the gene ends were 3 bases for V and 8 bases for J; bases not matched to a gene: 9. The DNA for the CDR3 is TGTGCCAGCAGTTTTTTACCGACTAGCGGGAATCAGCAGTACTTC. Amino acids: CASSFLPTSGNQQYF.